The 2 T cell receptor beta chains presented below share a single source sample, sequenced in a study of identical twins. TCRdb ran MiXCR on the 5' RACE reads and lists one entry per CDR3 protein. The table has 200,000 to 250,000 distinct CDR3 sequences, about 10% seen once. The sample comprised memory T cells sorted from blood. The receptors shown here come from a man in his forties or fifties in good health.

This clonotype was seen ten or more times. The V and J genes are TRBV4-2 and TRBJ2-7; possible D gene TRBD1, 6 bases. Germline V gives CDR1 LGHNA, CDR2 YNFKEQ. V was pared by 0 bases and J by 1 base, with 10 bases between. The CDR3 is made up of 15 amino acids. CDR3 coding DNA: TGTGCCAGCAGCCAAGATGGTACAGGGTCCTACGAGCAGTACTTC. This codes for CASSQDGTGSYEQYF.

The chain employs TRBV28 and TRBJ1-1; possible D gene TRBD1, 5 bases. CDR1 and CDR2 (germline): MDHEN, SYDVKM. With 6 bases removed from V and 0 bases from J, the gap between germline ends came to 17 bases. CDR3 length: 16 amino acids. The CDR3 here is CASSVQGFRVNTEAFF. The CDR3 nucleotides read TGTGCCAGCAGCGTTCAGGGTTTTAGGGTGAACACTGAAGCTTTCTTT.